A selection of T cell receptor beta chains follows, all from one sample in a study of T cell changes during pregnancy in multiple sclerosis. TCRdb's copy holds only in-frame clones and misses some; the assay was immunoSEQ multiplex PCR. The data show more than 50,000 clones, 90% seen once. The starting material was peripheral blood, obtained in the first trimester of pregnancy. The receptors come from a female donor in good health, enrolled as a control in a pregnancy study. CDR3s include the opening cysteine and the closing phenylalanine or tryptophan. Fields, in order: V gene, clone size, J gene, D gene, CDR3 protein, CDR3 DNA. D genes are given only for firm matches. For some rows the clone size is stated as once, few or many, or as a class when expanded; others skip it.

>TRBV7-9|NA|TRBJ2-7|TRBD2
CASSLGTSGSSYEQYF
TGTGCCAGCAGCCTGGGGACTAGCGGGAGCTCCTACGAGCAGTACTTC
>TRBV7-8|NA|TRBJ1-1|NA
CASSLGRSGKAFF
TGTGCCAGCAGCTTAGGGAGATCCGGGAAAGCTTTCTTT
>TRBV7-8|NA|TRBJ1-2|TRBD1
CASSLGRGRRDYGYTF
TGTGCCAGCAGCTTGGGTAGGGGGCGTCGTGACTATGGCTACACCTTC
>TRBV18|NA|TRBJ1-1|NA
CASSPERNTEAFF
TGTGCCAGCTCACCGGAGAGGAACACTGAAGCTTTCTTT
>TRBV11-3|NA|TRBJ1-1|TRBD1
CASRAQGALNTEAFF
TGTGCCAGCAGGGCACAGGGGGCTCTGAACACTGAAGCTTTCTTT
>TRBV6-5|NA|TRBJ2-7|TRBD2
CASSFNSGGSYEQYF
TGTGCCAGCAGTTTTAATAGCGGGGGCTCCTACGAGCAGTACTTC
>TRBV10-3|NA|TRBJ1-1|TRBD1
CAISTGGGGNTEAFF
TGTGCCATCAGCACAGGGGGCGGGGGGAACACTGAAGCTTTCTTT
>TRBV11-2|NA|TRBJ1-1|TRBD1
CASSVDRVNTEAFF
TGTGCCAGCAGCGTAGACAGGGTGAACACTGAAGCTTTCTTT
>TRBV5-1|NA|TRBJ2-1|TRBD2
CASSLVGLAGSVGSYNEQFF
TGCGCCAGCAGCTTGGTAGGGCTAGCGGGGTCGGTAGGATCCTACAATGAGCAGTTCTTC
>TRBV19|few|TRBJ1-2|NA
CASADRANYGYTF
TGTGCCAGTGCGGACAGAGCTAACTATGGCTACACCTTC
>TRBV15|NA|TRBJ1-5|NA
CATSSPRGGRNQPQHF
TGTGCCACCAGCAGCCCCCGCGGGGGAAGGAATCAGCCCCAGCATTTT
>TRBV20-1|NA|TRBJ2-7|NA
CSARDYFEQYF
TGCAGTGCTAGAGATTATTTCGAGCAGTACTTC
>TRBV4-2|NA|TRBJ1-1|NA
CASSQPTGPEAFF
TGTGCCAGCAGCCAACCGACAGGTCCTGAAGCTTTCTTT
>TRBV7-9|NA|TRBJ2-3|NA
CASSPASKRNTDTQYF
TGTGCCAGCAGCCCCGCATCCAAGCGGAACACAGATACGCAGTATTTT
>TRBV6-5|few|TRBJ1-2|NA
CASSKTDRSYGYTF
TGTGCCAGCAGTAAAACCGACAGGTCCTATGGCTACACCTTC
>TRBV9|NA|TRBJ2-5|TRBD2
CASSPAGGGLAGQETQYF
TGTGCCAGCAGCCCCGCTGGGGGGGGACTAGCGGGACAAGAGACCCAGTACTTC
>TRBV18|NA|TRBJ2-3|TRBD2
CASSPSAGVTDTQYF
TGTGCCAGCTCACCCTCAGCGGGGGTTACAGATACGCAGTATTTT
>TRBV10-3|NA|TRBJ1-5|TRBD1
CAIRGQGEQPQHF
TGTGCCATCAGGGGACAGGGCGAGCAGCCCCAGCATTTT
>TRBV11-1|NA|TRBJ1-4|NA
CASSPRRGTNEKLFF
TGTGCCAGCAGCCCCCGACGGGGAACTAATGAAAAACTGTTTTTT
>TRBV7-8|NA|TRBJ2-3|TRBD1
CASSSRTGHPSTDTQYF
TGTGCCAGCAGCTCCCGGACAGGGCACCCGAGCACAGATACGCAGTATTTT
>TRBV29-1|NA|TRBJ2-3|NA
CSVATAGTRTDTQYF
TGCAGCGTTGCCACGGCGGGCACGAGGACAGATACGCAGTATTTT
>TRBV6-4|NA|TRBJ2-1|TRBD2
CASSDSSGAYNEQFF
TGTGCCAGCAGTGACTCTAGCGGGGCCTACAATGAGCAGTTCTTC
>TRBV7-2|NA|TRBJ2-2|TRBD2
CASSSGLAGPNTGELFF
TGTGCCAGCAGCTCCGGACTAGCGGGGCCGAACACCGGGGAGCTGTTTTTT
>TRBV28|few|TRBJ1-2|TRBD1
CASSTMRDRGRDRGYTF
TGTGCCAGTTCCACAATGCGGGACAGGGGGCGCGATAGAGGCTACACCTTC
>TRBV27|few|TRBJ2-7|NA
CASSLSGLYSDYEQYF
TGTGCCAGCAGTTTATCGGGACTCTATTCCGATTACGAGCAGTACTTC
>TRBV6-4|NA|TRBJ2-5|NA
CASSDPTIPPGGTQYF
TGTGCCAGCAGTGACCCTACTATACCGCCTGGCGGGACCCAGTACTTC
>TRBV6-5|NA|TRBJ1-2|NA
CASSYGRGGSYGYTF
TGTGCCAGCAGTTACGGTAGGGGAGGATCCTATGGCTACACCTTC
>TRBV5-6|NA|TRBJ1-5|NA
CASSPSLNQPQHF
TGTGCCAGCAGCCCTTCTCTTAATCAGCCCCAGCATTTT
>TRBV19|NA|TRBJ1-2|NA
CASNPTGAGYTF
TGTGCCAGTAACCCCACAGGTGCCGGCTACACCTTC
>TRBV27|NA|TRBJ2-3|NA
CASSLYAGTPTDTQYF
TGTGCCAGCAGTTTATACGCCGGGACACCCACAGATACGCAGTATTTT
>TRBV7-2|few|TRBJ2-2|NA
CASSLAGGNTGELFF
TGTGCCAGCAGCTTAGCAGGGGGGAACACCGGGGAGCTGTTTTTT
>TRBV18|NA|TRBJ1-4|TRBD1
CASSSYLQGGGDEKLFF
TGTGCCAGCTCATCATACCTTCAGGGGGGCGGAGATGAAAAACTGTTTTTT
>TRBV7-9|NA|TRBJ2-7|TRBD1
CASSHRDRVEEQYF
TGTGCCAGCAGCCATCGGGACAGGGTAGAAGAGCAGTACTTC
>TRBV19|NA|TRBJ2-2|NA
CASSPTDIYTGELFF
TGTGCCAGTAGTCCCACGGACATCTACACCGGGGAGCTGTTTTTT
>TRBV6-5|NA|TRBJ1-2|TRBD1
CASRDRDGYTF
TGTGCCAGCAGGGACAGGGACGGCTACACCTTC
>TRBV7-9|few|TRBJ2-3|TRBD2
CASSSMTSTTDTQYF
TGTGCCAGCAGCTCCATGACTAGCACCACAGATACGCAGTATTTT
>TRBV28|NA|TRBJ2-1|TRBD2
CASSLVFGTSGLNEQFF
TGTGCCAGCAGCCTGGTATTCGGGACTAGCGGCTTAAATGAGCAGTTCTTC
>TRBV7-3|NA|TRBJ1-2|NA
CASSPNPGFGDGYTF
TGTGCCAGCAGCCCTAATCCCGGGTTTGGTGATGGCTACACCTTC
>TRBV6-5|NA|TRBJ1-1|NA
CASSYIWGGWTEAFF
TGTGCCAGCAGTTACATCTGGGGAGGATGGACTGAAGCTTTCTTT
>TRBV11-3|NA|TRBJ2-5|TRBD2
CASSYRTSGRETQYF
TGTGCCAGCAGCTACCGGACTAGCGGGAGAGAGACCCAGTACTTC
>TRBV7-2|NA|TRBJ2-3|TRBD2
CASSLRGLATDTQYF
TGTGCCAGCAGCTTACGGGGACTAGCCACAGATACGCAGTATTTT
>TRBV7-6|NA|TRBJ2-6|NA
CASSLNGGRGSGANVLTF
TGTGCCAGCAGCTTAAATGGCGGACGGGGGTCTGGGGCCAACGTCCTGACTTTC
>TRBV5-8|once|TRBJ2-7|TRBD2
CASSPRTSGRQYF
TGTGCCAGCAGCCCTCGGACTAGCGGGAGGCAGTACTTC
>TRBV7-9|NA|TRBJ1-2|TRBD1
CASSDGTAYGYTF
TGTGCCAGCAGCGACGGGACAGCCTATGGCTACACCTTC
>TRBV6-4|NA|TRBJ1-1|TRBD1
CASSLDRGQGEAFF
TGTGCCAGCAGTCTGGACAGGGGGCAGGGTGAAGCTTTCTTT
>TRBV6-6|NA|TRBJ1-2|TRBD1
CASRFGQGTDGYTF
TGTGCCAGCCGCTTCGGACAGGGAACGGATGGCTACACCTTC
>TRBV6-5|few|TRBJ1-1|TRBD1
CASSSVGTGLHTEAFF
TGTGCCAGCAGTTCAGTCGGGACAGGGTTGCACACTGAAGCTTTCTTT
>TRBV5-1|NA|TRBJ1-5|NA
CASSLGQSNQPQHF
TGCGCCAGCAGCTTGGGACAGAGCAATCAGCCCCAGCATTTT
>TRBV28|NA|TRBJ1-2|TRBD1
CASSSPSPRDRGTF
TGTGCCAGCAGTTCCCCCTCCCCCCGGGACAGGGGTACCTTC
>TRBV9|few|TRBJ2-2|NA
CASSPHTGELFF
TGTGCCAGCAGCCCTCACACCGGGGAGCTGTTTTTT
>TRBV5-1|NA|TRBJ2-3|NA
CASSPPRQRADTQYF
TGCGCCAGCAGCCCTCCCCGGCAGCGGGCAGATACGCAGTATTTT